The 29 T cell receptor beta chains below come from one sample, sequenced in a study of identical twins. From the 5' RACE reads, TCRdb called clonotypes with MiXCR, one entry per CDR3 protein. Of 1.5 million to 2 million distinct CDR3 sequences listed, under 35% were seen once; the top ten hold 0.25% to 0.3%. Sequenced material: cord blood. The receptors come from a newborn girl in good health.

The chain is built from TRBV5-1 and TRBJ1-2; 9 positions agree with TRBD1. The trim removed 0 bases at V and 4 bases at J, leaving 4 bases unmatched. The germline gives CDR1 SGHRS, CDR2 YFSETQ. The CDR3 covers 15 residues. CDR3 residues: CASSLGDRELYGYTF. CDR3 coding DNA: TGCGCCAGCAGCTTGGGGGACAGGGAGCTCTATGGCTACACCTTC.

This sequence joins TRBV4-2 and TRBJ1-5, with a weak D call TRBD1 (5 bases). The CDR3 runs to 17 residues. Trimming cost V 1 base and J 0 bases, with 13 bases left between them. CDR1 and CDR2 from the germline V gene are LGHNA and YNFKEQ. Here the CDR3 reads CASSQATGLYSNQPQHF. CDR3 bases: TGTGCCAGCAGCCAAGCAACAGGACTCTATAGCAATCAGCCCCAGCATTTT.

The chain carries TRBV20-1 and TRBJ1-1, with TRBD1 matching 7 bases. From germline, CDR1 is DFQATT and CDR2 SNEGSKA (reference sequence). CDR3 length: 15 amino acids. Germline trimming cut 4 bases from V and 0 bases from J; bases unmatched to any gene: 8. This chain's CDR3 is CSANRQGGMNTEAFF. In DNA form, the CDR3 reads TGCAGTGCTAACCGACAGGGAGGTATGAACACTGAAGCTTTCTTT.

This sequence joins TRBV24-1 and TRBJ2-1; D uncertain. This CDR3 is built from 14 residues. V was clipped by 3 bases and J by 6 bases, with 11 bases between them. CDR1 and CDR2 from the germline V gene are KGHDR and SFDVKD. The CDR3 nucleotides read TGTGCCACCAGTGATCAGAGGTCCCCCAATGAGCAGTTCTTC. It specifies CATSDQRSPNEQFF.

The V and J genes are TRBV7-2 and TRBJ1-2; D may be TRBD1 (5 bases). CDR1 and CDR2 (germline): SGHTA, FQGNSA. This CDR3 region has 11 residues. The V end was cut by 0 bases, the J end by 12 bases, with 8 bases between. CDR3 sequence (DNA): TGTGCCAGCAGCTTAGCAAGGGGCCACACCTTC. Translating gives CASSLARGHTF.

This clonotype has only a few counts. The CDR3 sequence is CASSQLPGNQPQHF. CDR3 sequence (DNA): TGCGCCAGCAGCCAACTGCCGGGAAATCAGCCCCAGCATTTT. V and J are TRBV4-1 and TRBJ1-5; D is uncertain. The CDR3 runs 14 residues. CDR1 and CDR2 (germline): MGHRA, YSYEKL. V was cut by 2 bases and J by 4 bases, with 9 bases left in between.

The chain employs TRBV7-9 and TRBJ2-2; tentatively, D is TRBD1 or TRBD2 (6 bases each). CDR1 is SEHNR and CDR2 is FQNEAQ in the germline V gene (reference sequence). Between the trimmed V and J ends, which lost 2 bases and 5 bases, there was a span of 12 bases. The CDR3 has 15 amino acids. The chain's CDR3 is CASSLPGARTGELFF. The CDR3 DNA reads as TGTGCCAGCAGCTTACCGGGGGCGAGGACCGGGGAGCTGTTTTTT.

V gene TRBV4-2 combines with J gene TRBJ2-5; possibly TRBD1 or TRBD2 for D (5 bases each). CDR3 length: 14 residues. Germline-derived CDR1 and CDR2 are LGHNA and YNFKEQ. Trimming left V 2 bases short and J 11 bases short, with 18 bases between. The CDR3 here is CASSQKWDLNEQYF. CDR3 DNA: TGTGCCAGCAGCCAAAAATGGGACCTCAATGAGCAGTACTTC.

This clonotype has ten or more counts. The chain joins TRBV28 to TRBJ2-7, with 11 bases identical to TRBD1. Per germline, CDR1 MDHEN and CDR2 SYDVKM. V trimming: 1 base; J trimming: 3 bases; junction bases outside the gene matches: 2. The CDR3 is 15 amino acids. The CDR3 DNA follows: TGTGCCAGCAGTTTATCCGGGACAGGGGGCTACGAGCAGTACTTC. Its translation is CASSLSGTGGYEQYF. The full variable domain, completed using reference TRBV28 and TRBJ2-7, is DVKVTQSSRYLVKRTGEKVFLECVQDMDHENMFWYRQDPGLGLRLIYFSYDVKMKEKGDIPEGYSVSREKKERFSLILESASTNQTSMYLCASSLSGTGGYEQYFGPGTRLTVT.

The CDR3 region is CASSLALGAGEKLFF. CDR3 sequence (DNA): TGCGCCAGCAGCTTGGCTTTGGGGGCTGGGGAAAAACTGTTTTTT. The chain links TRBV5-1 to TRBJ1-4; a possible D gene is TRBD1 (6 bases). The germline V gene encodes CDR1 SGHRS and CDR2 YFSETQ. V lost 0 bases and J 8 bases, leaving 14 bases between the germline ends. This CDR3 is built from 15 residues.

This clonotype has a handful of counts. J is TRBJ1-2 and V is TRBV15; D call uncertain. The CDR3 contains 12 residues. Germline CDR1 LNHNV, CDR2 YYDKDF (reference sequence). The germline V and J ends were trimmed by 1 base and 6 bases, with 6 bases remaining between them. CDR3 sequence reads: CATSRAPNGYTF. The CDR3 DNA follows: TGTGCCACCAGCAGAGCACCCAATGGCTACACCTTC.

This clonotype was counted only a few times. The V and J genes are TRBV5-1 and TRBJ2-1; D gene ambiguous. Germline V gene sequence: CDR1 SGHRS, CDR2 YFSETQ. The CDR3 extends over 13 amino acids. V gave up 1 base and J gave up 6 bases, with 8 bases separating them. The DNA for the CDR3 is TGCGCCAGCAGCTTGACAGAAATCAATGAGCAGTTCTTC. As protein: CASSLTEINEQFF. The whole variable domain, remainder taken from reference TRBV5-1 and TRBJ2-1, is KAGVTQTPRYLIKTRGQQVTLSCSPISGHRSVSWYQQTPGQGLQFLFEYFSETQRNKGNFPGRFSGRQFSNSRSEMNVSTLELGDSALYLCASSLTEINEQFFGPGTRLTVL.

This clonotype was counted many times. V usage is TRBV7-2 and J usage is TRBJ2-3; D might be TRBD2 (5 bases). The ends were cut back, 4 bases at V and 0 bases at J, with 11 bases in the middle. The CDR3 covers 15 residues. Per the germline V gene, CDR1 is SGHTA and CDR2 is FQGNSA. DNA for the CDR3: TGTGCCAGCAGCTCTTCGCCTAGCAGCACAGATACGCAGTATTTT. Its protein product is CASSSSPSSTDTQYF.

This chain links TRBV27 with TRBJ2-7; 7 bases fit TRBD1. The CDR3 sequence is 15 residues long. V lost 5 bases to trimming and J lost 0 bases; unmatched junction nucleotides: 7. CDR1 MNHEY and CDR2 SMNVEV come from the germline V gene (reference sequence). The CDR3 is CASSVPGTVSYEQYF. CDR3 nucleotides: TGTGCCAGCAGTGTCCCCGGGACAGTCTCCTACGAGCAGTACTTC.

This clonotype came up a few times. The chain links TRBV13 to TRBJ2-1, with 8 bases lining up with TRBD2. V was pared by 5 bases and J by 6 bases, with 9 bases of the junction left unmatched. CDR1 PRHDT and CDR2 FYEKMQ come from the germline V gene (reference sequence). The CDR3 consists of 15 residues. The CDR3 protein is CASSAPGLGGNEQFF. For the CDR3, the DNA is TGTGCCAGCAGCGCACCGGGACTAGGGGGCAATGAGCAGTTCTTC.

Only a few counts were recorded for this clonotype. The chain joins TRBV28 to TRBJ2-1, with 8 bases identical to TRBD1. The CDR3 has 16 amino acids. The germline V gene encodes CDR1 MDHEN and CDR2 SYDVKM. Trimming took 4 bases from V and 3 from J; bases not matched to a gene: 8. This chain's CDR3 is CASSSHQGAIYNEQFF. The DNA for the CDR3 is TGTGCCAGCAGTTCTCACCAGGGGGCCATCTACAATGAGCAGTTCTTC.

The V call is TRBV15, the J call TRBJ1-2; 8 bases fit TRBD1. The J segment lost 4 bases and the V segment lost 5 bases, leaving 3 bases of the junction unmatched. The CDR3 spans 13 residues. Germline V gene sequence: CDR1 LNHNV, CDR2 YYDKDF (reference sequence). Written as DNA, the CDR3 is TGTGCCACCAGCCAGGGACAGGCCTATGGCTACACCTTC. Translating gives CATSQGQAYGYTF. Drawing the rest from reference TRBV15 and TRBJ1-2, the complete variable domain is DAMVIQNPRYQVTQFGKPVTLSCSQTLNHNVMYWYQQKSSQAPKLLFHYYDKDFNNEADTPDNFQSRRPNTSFCFLDIRSPGLGDTAMYLCATSQGQAYGYTFGSGTRLTVV.

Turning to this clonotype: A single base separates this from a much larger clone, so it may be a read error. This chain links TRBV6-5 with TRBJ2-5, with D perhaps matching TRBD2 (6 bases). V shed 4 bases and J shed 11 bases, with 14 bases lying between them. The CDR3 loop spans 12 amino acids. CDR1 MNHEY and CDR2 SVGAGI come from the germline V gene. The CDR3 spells CASSSGSPEQYF. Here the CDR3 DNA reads TGTGCCAGCAGTTCCGGGAGCCCTGAGCAGTACTTC.

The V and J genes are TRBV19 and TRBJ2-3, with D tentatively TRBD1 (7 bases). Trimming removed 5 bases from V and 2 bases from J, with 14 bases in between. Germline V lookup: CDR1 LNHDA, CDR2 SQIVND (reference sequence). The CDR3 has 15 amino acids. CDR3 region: CASSAGTANTDTQYF. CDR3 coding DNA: TGTGCCAGTAGTGCGGGGACAGCGAACACAGATACGCAGTATTTT.

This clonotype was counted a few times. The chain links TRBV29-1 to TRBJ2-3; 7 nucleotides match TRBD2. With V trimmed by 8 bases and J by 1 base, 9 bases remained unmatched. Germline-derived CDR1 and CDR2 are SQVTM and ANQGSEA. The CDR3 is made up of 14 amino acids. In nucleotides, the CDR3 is TGCAGCACTGCCGGGGGGAGCCGCACAGATACGCAGTATTTT. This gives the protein CSTAGGSRTDTQYF.

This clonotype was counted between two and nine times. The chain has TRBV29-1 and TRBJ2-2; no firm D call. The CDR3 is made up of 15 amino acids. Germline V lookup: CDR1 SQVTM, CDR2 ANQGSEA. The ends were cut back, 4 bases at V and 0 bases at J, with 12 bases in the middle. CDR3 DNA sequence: TGCAGCGTTGCTGGTCAGTCCTCGAACACCGGGGAGCTGTTTTTT. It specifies CSVAGQSSNTGELFF.

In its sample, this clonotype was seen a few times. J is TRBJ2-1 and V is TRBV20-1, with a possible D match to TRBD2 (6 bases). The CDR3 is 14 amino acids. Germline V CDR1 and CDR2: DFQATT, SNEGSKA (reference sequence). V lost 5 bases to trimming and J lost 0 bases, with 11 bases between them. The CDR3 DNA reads TGCAGTGCTGAGGGGACTGACTCCTACAATGAGCAGTTCTTC. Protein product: CSAEGTDSYNEQFF.

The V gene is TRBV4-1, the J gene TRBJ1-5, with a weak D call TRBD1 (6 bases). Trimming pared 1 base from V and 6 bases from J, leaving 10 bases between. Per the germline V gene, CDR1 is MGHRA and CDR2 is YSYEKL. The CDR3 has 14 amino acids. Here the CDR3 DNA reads TGCGCCAGCAGCCAAGGCAGGGGAGCTCAGCCCCAGCATTTT. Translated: CASSQGRGAQPQHF.

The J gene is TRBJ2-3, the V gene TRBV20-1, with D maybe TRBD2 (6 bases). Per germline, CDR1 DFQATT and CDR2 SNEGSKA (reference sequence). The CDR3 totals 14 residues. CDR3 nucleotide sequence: TGCAGCGCCCGCGGGGTGGAGGGCACAGATACGCAGTATTTT. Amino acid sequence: CSARGVEGTDTQYF.

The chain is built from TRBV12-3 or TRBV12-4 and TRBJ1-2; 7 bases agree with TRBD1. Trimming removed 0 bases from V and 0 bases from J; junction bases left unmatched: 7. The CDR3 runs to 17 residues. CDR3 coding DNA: TGTGCCAGCAGTTTAGCTGAGGGGGCGCACCCTAACTATGGCTACACCTTC. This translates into CASSLAEGAHPNYGYTF.

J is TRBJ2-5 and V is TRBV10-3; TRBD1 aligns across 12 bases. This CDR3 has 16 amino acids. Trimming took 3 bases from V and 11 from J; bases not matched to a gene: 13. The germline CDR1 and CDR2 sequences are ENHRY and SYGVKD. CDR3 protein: CAISDIIGTGGNEQYF. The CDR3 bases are TGTGCCATCAGTGATATTATTGGGACAGGGGGCAATGAGCAGTACTTC.

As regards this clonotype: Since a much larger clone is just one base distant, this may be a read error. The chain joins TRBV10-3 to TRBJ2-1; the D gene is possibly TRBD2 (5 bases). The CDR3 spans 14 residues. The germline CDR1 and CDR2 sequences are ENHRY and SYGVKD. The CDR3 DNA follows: TGTGCCATCAGTGAGTCAAAGCGGATCAATGAGCGGTTCTTC. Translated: CAISESKRINERFF.

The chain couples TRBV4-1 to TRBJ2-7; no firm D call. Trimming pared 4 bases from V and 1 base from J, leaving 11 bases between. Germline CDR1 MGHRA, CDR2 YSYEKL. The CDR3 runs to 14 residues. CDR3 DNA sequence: TGCGCCAGCAGCCGACGGGTCAGTTCCTACGAGCAGTACTTC. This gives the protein CASSRRVSSYEQYF.

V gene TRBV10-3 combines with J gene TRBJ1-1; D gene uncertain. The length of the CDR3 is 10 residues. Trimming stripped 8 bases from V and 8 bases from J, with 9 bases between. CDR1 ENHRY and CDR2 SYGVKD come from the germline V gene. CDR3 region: CAIRRREAFF. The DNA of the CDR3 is TGTGCCATCCGAAGGAGAGAAGCTTTCTTT.